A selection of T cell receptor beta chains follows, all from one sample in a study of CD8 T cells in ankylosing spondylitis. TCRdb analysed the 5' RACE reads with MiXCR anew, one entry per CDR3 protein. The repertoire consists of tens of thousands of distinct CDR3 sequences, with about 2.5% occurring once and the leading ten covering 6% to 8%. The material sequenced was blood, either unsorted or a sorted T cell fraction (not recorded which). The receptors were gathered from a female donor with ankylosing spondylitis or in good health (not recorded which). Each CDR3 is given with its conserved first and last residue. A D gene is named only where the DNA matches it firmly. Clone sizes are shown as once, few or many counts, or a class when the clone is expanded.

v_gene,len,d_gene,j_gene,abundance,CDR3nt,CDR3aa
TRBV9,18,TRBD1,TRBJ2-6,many,TGTGCCAGCAGCCCCCGGACAGGGAGGAAGACTGGGGCCAACGTCCTGACTTTC,CASSPRTGRKTGANVLTF
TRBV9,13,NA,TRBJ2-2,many,TGTGCCAGCGGGGTACTGAGTACCGGGGAGCTGTTTTTT,CASGVLSTGELFF
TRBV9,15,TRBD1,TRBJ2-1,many,TGTGCCAGCAGCCCGACAGGGGACCCCTACAATGAGCAGTTCTTC,CASSPTGDPYNEQFF
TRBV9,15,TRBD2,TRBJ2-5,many,TGTGCCAGCAGCGTCGCCCCGACGGGAGGAGAGACCCAGTACTTC,CASSVAPTGGETQYF
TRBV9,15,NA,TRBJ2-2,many,TGTGCCAGCAGCGCGACAGTCCTGAACACCGGGGAGCTGTTTTTT,CASSATVLNTGELFF
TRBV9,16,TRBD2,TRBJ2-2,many,TGTGCCAGCAGCATTTCTAGCGGGAGGACCACCGGGGAGCTGTTTTTT,CASSISSGRTTGELFF
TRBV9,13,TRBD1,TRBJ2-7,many,TGTGCCAGCAGCGCTCAGGGGGCGGGGGAGCAGTACTTC,CASSAQGAGEQYF
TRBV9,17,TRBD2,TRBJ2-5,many,TGTGCCAGCAGCGAGGGGACTAGCATCCGGGGCCAAGAGACCCAGTACTTC,CASSEGTSIRGQETQYF
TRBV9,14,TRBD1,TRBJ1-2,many,TGTGCCAGCAGCCAGACAGGGGGCGACTATGGCTACACCTTC,CASSQTGGDYGYTF
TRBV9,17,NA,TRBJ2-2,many,TGTGCCAGCAGCCCCCAGGTGGGCCCAGGCATCACCGGGGAGCTGTTTTTT,CASSPQVGPGITGELFF
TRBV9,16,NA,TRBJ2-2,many,TGTGCCAGCAGCGTAGGACAGGACATAGGGACCGGGGAGCTGTTTTTT,CASSVGQDIGTGELFF
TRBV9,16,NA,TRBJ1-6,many,TGTGCCAGCAGCGTAGGCACCGGGACGGCTAATTCACCCCTCCACTTT,CASSVGTGTANSPLHF
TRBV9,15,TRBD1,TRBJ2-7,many,TGTGCCAGCAGCGTAGGAACAGGGGGCATCTACGAGCAGTACTTC,CASSVGTGGIYEQYF
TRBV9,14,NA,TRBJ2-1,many,TGTGCCAGCACCAGGGGGGCAGGAGACAATGAGCAGTTCTTC,CASTRGAGDNEQFF
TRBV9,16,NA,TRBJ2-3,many,TGTGCCAGCAGCGCGCGCACAGGGCCCCGCACAGATACGCAGTATTTT,CASSARTGPRTDTQYF
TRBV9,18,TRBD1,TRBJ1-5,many,TGTGCCAGCAGCGCCGGCGCTACTGACAGGGGGGTCAATCAGCCCCAGCATTTT,CASSAGATDRGVNQPQHF
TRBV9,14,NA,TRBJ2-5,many,TGTGCCAGCAGCGTCTCCTTAGGCAAAGAGACCCAGTACTTC,CASSVSLGKETQYF
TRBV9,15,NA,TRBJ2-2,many,TGTGCCAGCAGCCCACGGATTTCGAACACCGGGGAGCTGTTTTTT,CASSPRISNTGELFF
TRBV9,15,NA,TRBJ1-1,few,TGTGCCAGCAGCGGGGACGTTAGGGGGGGGGCTGAAGCTTTCTTT,CASSGDVRGGAEAFF
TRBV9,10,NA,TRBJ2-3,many,TGTGCCAGCGGGGCAGATACGCAGTATTTT,CASGADTQYF